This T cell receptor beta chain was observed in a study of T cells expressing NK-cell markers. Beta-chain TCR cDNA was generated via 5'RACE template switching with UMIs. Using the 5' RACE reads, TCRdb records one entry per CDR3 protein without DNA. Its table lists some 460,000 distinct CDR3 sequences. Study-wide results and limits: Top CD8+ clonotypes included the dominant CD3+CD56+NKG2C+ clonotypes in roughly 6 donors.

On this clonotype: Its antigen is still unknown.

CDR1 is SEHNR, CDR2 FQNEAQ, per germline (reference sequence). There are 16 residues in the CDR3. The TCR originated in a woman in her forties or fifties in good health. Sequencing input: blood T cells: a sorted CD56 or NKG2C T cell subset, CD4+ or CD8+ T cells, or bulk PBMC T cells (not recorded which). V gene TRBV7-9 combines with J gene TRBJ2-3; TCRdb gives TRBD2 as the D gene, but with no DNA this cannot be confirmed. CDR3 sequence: CASSSANSGRTDTQYF.